This T cell receptor beta chain was retrieved from a study of cytomegalovirus exposure and HLA in healthy donors. For the study at large: As an earlier analysis found, 150 million to 200 million T cells yielded 95 million to 130 million unique TCR beta sequences. Approximately 85 million unique TCRs from HLA-typed donors were held in an early data release. Findings and caveats of the study: The records held CMV serostatus as the only immune exposure information.

As for this clone: Its antigen is currently unknown.

CDR3 size: 14 residues. V was shortened by 0 bases and J by 3 bases, with 9 bases between the two germline ends. CDR1 and CDR2 from the germline V gene are SGHRS and YFSETQ. PCR employed 60 Vbeta and 13 Jbeta primers. Sequencing used immunoSEQ multiplex PCR; TCRdb keeps in-frame clones, though not all of them. Among about 190,000 clones listed, roughly 80% were seen once. V gene TRBV5-1 combines with J gene TRBJ1-2; tentative D call: TRBD1 (6 bases). This clonotype was sampled from a man aged 45-65 years in good health and CMV-seronegative. The sample consisted of PBMCs. CDR3 coding DNA: TGCGCCAGCAGCTTGGATACAGGGCACTATGGCTACACCTTC. Translation: CASSLDTGHYGYTF.